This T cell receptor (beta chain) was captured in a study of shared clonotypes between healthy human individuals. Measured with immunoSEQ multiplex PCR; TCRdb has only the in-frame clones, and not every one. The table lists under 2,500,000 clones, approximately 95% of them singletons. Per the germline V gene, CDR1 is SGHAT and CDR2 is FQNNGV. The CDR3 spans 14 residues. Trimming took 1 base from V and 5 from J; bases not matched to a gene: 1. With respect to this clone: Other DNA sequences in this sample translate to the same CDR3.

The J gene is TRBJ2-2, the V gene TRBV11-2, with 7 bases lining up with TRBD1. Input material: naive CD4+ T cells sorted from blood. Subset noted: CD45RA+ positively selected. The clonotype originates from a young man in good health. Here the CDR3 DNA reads TGTGCCAGCAGCTTAGTCAGGGGGACCGGGGAGCTGTTTTTT. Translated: CASSLVRGTGELFF.